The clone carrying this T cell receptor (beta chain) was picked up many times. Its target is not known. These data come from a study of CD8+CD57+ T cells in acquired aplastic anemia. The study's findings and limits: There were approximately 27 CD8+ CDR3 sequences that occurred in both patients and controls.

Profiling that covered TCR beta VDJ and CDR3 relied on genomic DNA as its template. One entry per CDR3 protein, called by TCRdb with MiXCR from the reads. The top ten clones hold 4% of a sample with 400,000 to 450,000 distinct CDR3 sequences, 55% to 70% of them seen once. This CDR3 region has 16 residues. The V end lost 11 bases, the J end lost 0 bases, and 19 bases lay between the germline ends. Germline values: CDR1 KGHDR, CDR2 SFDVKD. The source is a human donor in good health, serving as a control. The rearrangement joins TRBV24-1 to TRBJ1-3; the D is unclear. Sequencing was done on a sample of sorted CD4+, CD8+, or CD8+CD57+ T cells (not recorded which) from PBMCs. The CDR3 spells CASRPGENPSGNTIYF. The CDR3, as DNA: TGTGCCAGCAGGCCCGGAGAAAATCCCTCTGGAAACACCATATATTTT.